This TCR gamma chain was captured in a study of γδ T cells in repeated Plasmodium falciparum infection. The study's findings and limits: Vgamma9/Vdelta2+ repertoires stayed stably polyclonal over time and infection.

V lost 2 bases and J lost 13; bases outside the gene matches: 8. Germline-derived CDR1 and CDR2 are GITISATS and ISYDGTV (reference sequence). The CDR3 runs 15 residues. This clone was counted many times. The target antigen is unknown. The amino acid sequence in TCRdb belongs to a much larger clone and departs from this DNA's translation at residue 8, likely a sequencing read error; the sequence shown is translated from the DNA. Bulk repertoires came from Vgamma9/Vdelta2+ or Vdelta2-negative gammadelta T cells flow-sorted from PBMC. Both TRG and TRD chains were sequenced from each sorted sample. TCRdb re-called the multiplex PCR reads with CATT. The sample carries around 27,000 gamma-chain clones, about 1.5% recorded once.

The source material was gamma-delta T cells from blood. This receptor was obtained from a pool of human donors (malaria-infected and uninfected, not separated). This chain uses TRGV9 with TRGJP. The J gene was not available in TCRdb and was assigned here by matching the DNA to germline segments. The CDR3 loop is CALWEDRFGKKIKVF. The CDR3, as DNA: TGTGCCTTGTGGGAGGATCGGTTTGGCAAAAAAATCAAGGTATTT.